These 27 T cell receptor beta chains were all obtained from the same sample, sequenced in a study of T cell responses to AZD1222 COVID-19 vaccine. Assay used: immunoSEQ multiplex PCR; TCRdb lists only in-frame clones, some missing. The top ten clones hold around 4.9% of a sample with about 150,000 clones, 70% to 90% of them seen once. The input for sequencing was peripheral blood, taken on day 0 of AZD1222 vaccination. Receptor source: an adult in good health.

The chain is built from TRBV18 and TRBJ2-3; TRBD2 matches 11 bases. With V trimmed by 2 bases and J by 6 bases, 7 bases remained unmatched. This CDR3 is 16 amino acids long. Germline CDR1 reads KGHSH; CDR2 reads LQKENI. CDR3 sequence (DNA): TGTGCCAGCTCACCAGCGCTAGCGGGAGGCTCGGATACGCAGTATTTT. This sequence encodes CASSPALAGGSDTQYF.

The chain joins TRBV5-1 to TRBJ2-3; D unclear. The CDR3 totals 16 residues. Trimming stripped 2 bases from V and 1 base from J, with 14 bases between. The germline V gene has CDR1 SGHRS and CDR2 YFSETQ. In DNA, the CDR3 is TGCGCCAGCAGCTTCTTTGGAGCAACCGGCACAGATACGCAGTATTTT. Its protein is CASSFFGATGTDTQYF.

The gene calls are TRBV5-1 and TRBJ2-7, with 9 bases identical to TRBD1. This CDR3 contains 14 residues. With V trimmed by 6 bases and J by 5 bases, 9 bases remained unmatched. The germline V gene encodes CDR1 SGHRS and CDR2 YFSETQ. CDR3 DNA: TGCGCCAGCAAAAGGAGGACAGGGGAGGACGAGCAGTACTTC. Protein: CASKRRTGEDEQYF.

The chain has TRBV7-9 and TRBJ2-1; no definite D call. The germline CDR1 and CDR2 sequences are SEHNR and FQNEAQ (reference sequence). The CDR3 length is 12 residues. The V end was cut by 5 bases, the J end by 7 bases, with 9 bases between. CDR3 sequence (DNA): TGTGCCAGCAGCCCCCCCCGAAATGAGCAGTTCTTC. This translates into CASSPPRNEQFF.

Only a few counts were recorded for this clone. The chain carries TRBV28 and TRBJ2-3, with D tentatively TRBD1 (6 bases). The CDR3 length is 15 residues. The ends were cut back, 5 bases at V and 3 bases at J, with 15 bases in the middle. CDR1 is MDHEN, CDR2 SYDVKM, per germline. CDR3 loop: CASSDRGSVTDTQYF. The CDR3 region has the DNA TGTGCCAGCAGTGATAGGGGGTCGGTGACAGATACGCAGTATTTT.

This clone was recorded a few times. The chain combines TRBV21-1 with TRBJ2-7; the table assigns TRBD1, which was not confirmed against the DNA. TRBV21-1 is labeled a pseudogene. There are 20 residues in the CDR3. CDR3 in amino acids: CASMIREEQGPHARLYEQYF. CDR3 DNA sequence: TGTGCCAGCATGATACGGGAAGAACAGGGACCACACGCTCGTCTCTACGAGCAGTACTTC.

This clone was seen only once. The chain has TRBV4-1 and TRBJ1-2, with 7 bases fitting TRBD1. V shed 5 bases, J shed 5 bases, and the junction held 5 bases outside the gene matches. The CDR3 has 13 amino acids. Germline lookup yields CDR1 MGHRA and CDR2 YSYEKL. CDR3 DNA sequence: TGCGCCAGCAGCACCCGGGACAGTTATGGCTACACCTTC. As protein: CASSTRDSYGYTF.

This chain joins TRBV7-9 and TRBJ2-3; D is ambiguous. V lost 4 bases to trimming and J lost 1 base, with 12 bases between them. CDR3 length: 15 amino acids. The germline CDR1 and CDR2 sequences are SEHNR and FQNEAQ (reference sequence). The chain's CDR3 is CASSSRSARTDTQYF. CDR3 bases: TGTGCCAGCAGCTCCAGATCTGCCCGCACAGATACGCAGTATTTT.

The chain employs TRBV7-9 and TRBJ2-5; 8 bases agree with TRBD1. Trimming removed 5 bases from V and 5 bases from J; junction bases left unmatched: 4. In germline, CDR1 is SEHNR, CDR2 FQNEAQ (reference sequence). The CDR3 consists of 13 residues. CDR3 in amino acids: CASSADRAETQYF. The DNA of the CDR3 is TGTGCCAGCAGCGCGGACAGGGCGGAGACCCAGTACTTC.

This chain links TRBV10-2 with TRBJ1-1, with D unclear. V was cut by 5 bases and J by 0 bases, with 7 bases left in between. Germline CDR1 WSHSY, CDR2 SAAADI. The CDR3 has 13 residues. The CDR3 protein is CASSLQMNTEAFF. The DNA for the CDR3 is TGCGCCAGCAGTCTTCAGATGAACACTGAAGCTTTCTTT.

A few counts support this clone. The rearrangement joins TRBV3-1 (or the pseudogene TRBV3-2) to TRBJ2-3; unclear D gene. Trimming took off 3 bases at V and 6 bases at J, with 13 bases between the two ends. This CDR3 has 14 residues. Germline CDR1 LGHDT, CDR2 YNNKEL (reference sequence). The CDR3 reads CASSHTTAGDTQYF. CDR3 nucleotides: TGTGCCAGCAGCCATACTACAGCAGGCGATACGCAGTATTTT.

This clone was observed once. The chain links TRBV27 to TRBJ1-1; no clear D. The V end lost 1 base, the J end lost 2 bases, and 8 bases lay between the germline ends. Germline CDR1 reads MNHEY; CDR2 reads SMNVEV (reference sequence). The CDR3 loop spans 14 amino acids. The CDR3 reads CASSLYWDNTEAFF. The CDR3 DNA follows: TGTGCCAGCAGTTTATACTGGGATAACACTGAAGCTTTCTTT.

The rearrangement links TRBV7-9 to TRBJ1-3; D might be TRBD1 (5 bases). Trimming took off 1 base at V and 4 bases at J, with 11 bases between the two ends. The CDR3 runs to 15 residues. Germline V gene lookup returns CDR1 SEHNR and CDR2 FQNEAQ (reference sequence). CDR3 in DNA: TGTGCCAGCAGCTTAGAAGGGGTCTCGGGAAACACCATATATTTT. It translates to CASSLEGVSGNTIYF.

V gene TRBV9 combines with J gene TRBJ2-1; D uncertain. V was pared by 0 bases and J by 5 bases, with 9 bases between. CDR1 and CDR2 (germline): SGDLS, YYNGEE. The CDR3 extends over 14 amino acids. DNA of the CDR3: TGTGCCAGCAGCGTAGATACAGTACACAATGAGCAGTTCTTC. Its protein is CASSVDTVHNEQFF.

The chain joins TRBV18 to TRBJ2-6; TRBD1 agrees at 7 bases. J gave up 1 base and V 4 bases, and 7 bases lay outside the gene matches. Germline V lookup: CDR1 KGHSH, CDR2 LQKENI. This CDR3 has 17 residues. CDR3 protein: CASSLRGSMSGANVLTF. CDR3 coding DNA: TGTGCCAGCTCACTCAGGGGGTCTATGTCTGGGGCCAACGTCCTGACTTTC.

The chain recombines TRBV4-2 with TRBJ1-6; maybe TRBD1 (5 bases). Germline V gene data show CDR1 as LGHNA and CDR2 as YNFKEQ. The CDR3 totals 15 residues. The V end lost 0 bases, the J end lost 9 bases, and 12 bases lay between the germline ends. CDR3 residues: CASSQETGGRSPLHF. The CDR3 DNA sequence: TGTGCCAGCAGCCAAGAAACCGGGGGTCGTTCACCCCTCCACTTT.

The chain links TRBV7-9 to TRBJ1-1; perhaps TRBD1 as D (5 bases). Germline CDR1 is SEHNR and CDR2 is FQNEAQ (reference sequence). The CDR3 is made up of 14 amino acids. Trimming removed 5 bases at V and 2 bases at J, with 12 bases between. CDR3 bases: TGTGCCAGCAGCCAGGGAGCTTCCAACACTGAAGCTTTCTTT. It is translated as CASSQGASNTEAFF. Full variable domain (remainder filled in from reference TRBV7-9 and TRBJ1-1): DTGVSQNPRHKITKRGQNVTFRCDPISEHNRLYWYRQTLGQGPEFLTYFQNEAQLEKSRLLSDRFSAERPKGSFSTLEIQRTEQGDSAMYLCASSQGASNTEAFFGQGTRLTVV.

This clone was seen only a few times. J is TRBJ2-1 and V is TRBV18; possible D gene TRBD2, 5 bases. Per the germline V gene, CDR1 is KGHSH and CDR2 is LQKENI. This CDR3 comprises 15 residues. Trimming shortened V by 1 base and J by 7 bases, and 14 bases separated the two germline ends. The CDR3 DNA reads TGTGCCAGCTCACCACGTGTTAACCGGGGTAATGAGCAGTTCTTC. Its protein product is CASSPRVNRGNEQFF.

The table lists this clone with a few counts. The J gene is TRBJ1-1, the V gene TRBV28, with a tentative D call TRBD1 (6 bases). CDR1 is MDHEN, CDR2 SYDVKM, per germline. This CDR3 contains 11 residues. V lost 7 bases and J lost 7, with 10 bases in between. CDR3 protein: CASTGQLEAFF. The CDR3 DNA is TGTGCCAGCACCGGACAGCTTGAAGCTTTCTTT.

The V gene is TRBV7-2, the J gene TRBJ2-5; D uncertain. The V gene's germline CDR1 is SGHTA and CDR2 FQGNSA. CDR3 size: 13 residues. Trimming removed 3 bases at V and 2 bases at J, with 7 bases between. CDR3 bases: TGTGCCAGCAGCTTGTTGCTTCAAGAGACCCAGTACTTC. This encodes CASSLLLQETQYF.

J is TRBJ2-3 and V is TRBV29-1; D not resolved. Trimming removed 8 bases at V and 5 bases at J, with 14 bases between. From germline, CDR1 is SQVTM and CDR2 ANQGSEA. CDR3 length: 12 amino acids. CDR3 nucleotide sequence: TGCAGCCTCAAAGGCGGCGGAGATACGCAGTATTTT. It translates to CSLKGGGDTQYF.

CDR3 DNA: TGTGCCAGCAGTTACTCGAGAGGCGGACAGGGGCCCCAGCATTTT. It translates to CASSYSRGGQGPQHF. The chain links TRBV6-5 to TRBJ1-5; TRBD1 matches 8 bases. The CDR3 has 15 amino acids. Germline CDR1 MNHEY, CDR2 SVGAGI. Trimming cost V 0 bases and J 9 bases; bases outside gene matches: 7.

The CDR3 sequence is CASSRRPGTSGTENSYEQYF. The DNA for the CDR3 is TGTGCCAGCAGCCGAAGACCCGGGACTAGCGGGACCGAAAACTCCTACGAGCAGTACTTC. The rearrangement uses TRBV4-2 and TRBJ2-7; 13 bases map to TRBD2. Losses at the gene ends were 4 bases for V and 0 bases for J; bases not matched to a gene: 15. The CDR3 has 20 amino acids. Germline lookup yields CDR1 LGHNA and CDR2 YNFKEQ.

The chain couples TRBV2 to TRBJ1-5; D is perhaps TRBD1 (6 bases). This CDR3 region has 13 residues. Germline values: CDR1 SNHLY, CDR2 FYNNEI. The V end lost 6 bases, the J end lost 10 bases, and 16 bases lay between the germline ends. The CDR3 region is CASRDSAEGPQHF. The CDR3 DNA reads TGTGCCAGCAGGGACAGCGCGGAAGGCCCCCAGCATTTT.

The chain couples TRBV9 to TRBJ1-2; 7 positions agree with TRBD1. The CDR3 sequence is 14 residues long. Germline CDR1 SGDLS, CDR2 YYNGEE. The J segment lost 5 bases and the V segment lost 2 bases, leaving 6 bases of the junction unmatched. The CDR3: CASSVGQRLYGYTF. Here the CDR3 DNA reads TGTGCCAGCAGCGTGGGACAGCGACTGTATGGCTACACCTTC.

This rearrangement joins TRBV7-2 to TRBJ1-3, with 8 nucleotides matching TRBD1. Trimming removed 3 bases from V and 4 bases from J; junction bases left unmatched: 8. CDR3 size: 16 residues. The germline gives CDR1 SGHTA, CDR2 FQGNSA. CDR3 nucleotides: TGTGCCAGCAGCTTCCCGACAGGGGCTCACGGAAACACCATATATTTT. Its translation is CASSFPTGAHGNTIYF.

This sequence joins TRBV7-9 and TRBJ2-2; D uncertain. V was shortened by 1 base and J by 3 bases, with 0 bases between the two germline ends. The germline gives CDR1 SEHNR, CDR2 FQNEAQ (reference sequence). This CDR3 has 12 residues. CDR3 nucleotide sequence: TGTGCCAGCAGCTTAGACACCGGGGAGCTGTTTTTT. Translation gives CASSLDTGELFF. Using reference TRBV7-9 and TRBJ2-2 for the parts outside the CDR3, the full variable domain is DTGVSQNPRHKITKRGQNVTFRCDPISEHNRLYWYRQTLGQGPEFLTYFQNEAQLEKSRLLSDRFSAERPKGSFSTLEIQRTEQGDSAMYLCASSLDTGELFFGEGSRLTVL.